The 30 T cell receptor beta chains below all came from one sample that was sequenced in a study of cytomegalovirus exposure and HLA in healthy donors. PCR primers comprised 60 Vbeta and 13 Jbeta primers. Assay used: immunoSEQ multiplex PCR; TCRdb lists only in-frame clones, some missing. This table has 110,000 or so clones, 77% appearing once. Sequencing was carried out using PBMCs. The receptors were sampled from a man aged 35-49 years in good health and CMV-seropositive.

The chain uses TRBV12-5 and TRBJ1-4; TRBD1 matches 7 bases. Unmatched junction bases numbered 6, after V lost 1 base and J lost 7 bases. Germline CDR1 and CDR2: LGHNT and FRNRAP. CDR3 length: 15 amino acids. Here the CDR3 reads CASGLDDRESEKLFF. The CDR3 coding sequence is TGTGCTAGTGGTTTGGACGACAGGGAAAGTGAAAAACTGTTTTTT. The full variable domain, rest sourced from reference TRBV12-5 and TRBJ1-4, is DARVTQTPRHKVTEMGQEVTMRCQPILGHNTVFWYRQTMMQGLELLAYFRNRAPLDDSGMPKDRFSAEMPDATLATLKIQPSEPRDSAVYFCASGLDDRESEKLFFGSGTQLSVL.

The V gene is TRBV5-1, the J gene TRBJ2-2, with 7 bases aligning to TRBD1. The ends lost 4 bases at V and 4 bases at J; junction bases unmatched: 4. This CDR3 has 14 residues. From germline, CDR1 is SGHRS and CDR2 YFSETQ. Here the CDR3 reads CASSLGQITGELFF. The CDR3 region has the DNA TGCGCCAGCAGCCTGGGACAGATCACCGGGGAGCTGTTTTTT.

The genes are TRBV4-2 and TRBJ1-5, with unresolved D. The CDR3 length is 15 residues. The V gene lost 4 bases and the J gene lost 1 base, with 11 bases spanning the gap. Germline V gene sequence: CDR1 LGHNA, CDR2 YNFKEQ. CDR3 sequence reads: CASSPRRSSNQPQHF. CDR3 DNA: TGTGCCAGCAGCCCCCGTCGGTCGAGCAATCAGCCCCAGCATTTT.

Remarks on this clone: A clone one base away is much larger, so this may be a read error. This sequence joins TRBV5-4 and TRBJ2-7; 10 bases map to TRBD1. The V segment lost 5 bases and the J segment 3 bases; nucleotides outside the gene matches: 5. CDR3 length equals 14 residues. Germline V gene lookup returns CDR1 SGHNT and CDR2 YYREEE (reference sequence). Written as DNA, the CDR3 is TGTGCCAGCAGACCTCGGACAGGGGGCTACGAGCAGTACTTC. Translated, it gives CASRPRTGGYEQYF.

The chain carries TRBV18 and TRBJ2-7, with TRBD1 as a possible D gene (6 bases). Per germline, CDR1 KGHSH and CDR2 LQKENI. V lost 0 bases and J 3 bases, leaving 12 bases between the germline ends. CDR3 length: 15 amino acids. The CDR3 region is CASSPPLIGGYEQYF. CDR3 in DNA: TGTGCCAGCTCACCACCTTTAATAGGGGGCTACGAGCAGTACTTC.

Only a few counts were recorded for this clone. This chain links TRBV7-3 with TRBJ1-2, with D perhaps matching TRBD1 (6 bases). Trimming left V 5 bases short and J 8 bases short, with 15 bases between. The CDR3 runs to 13 residues. The germline V gene has CDR1 SGHTA and CDR2 FQGTGA. DNA for the CDR3: TGTGCCAGCAGCCCCAGGACAGTCGGGGGCTACACCTTC. Translation gives CASSPRTVGGYTF.

V gene TRBV10-3 combines with J gene TRBJ2-4, with 14 nucleotides matching TRBD2. V was pared by 2 bases and J by 9 bases, with 15 bases of the junction left unmatched. This CDR3 is 19 amino acids long. The V gene's germline CDR1 is ENHRY and CDR2 SYGVKD. The CDR3 is CAISETKGLAGGRGAIQYF. The CDR3 DNA follows: TGTGCCATCAGTGAGACAAAAGGACTAGCGGGGGGCCGGGGAGCCATTCAGTACTTC.

The chain recombines TRBV19 with TRBJ1-5; D unclear. V lost 6 bases, J lost 6 bases, and 9 bases lay in between. The CDR3 covers 12 residues. The V gene's germline CDR1 is LNHDA and CDR2 SQIVND (reference sequence). The CDR3 region is CASRYGSQPQHF. DNA of the CDR3: TGTGCCAGTAGATACGGGAGTCAGCCCCAGCATTTT.

The genes are TRBV7-2 and TRBJ1-2; maybe TRBD1 (5 bases). V dropped 2 bases and J dropped 5 bases, with 12 bases sitting between them. The germline V gene has CDR1 SGHTA and CDR2 FQGNSA. This CDR3 is built from 14 residues. The CDR3 is CASSLLQTAYGYTF. DNA of the CDR3: TGTGCCAGCAGCTTACTGCAGACAGCTTATGGCTACACCTTC.

This clone was observed a single time. This chain uses TRBV5-1 with TRBJ2-2, with a tentative D call TRBD1 (6 bases). The V end lost 1 base, the J end lost 2 bases, and 12 bases lay between the germline ends. CDR1 SGHRS and CDR2 YFSETQ come from the germline V gene. The CDR3 is 16 amino acids. CDR3 protein: CASSLRQGSNTGELFF. The CDR3 DNA is TGCGCCAGCAGCTTGAGGCAGGGGAGTAACACCGGGGAGCTGTTTTTT.

This clone has only a few counts. The J gene is TRBJ1-4, the V gene TRBV6-5; 9 bases agree with TRBD1. Germline V gives CDR1 MNHEY, CDR2 SVGAGI. V trimming: 4 bases; J trimming: 14 bases; junction bases outside the gene matches: 8. The CDR3 sequence is 13 residues long. The DNA for the CDR3 is TGTGCCAGCAGTTCGGACAGGGGTACAATCCTGTTTTTT. The encoded protein is CASSSDRGTILFF.

The chain couples TRBV6-6 to TRBJ1-2, with D perhaps matching TRBD1 (5 bases). The germline gives CDR1 MNHNY, CDR2 SVGAGI (reference sequence). The CDR3 extends over 15 amino acids. Trimming shortened V by 0 bases and J by 0 bases, and 8 bases separated the two germline ends. The CDR3 DNA reads TGTGCCAGCAGTTACTCAAAGGACACTAACTATGGCTACACCTTC. This codes for CASSYSKDTNYGYTF.

J is TRBJ1-2 and V is TRBV5-4; D gene uncertain. Looked up from germline, CDR1 is SGHNT and CDR2 is YYREEE (reference sequence). Between the trimmed V and J ends, which lost 2 bases and 8 bases, there was a span of 10 bases. CDR3 length: 12 residues. This CDR3 reads CASSFDSRGYTF. CDR3 in DNA: TGTGCCAGCAGCTTCGACTCCAGAGGCTACACCTTC. Based on the CDR3 plus reference TRBV5-4 and TRBJ1-2, the full variable domain is ETGVTQSPTHLIKTRGQQVTLRCSSQSGHNTVSWYQQALGQGPQFIFQYYREEENGRGNFPPRFSGLQFPNYSSELNVNALELDDSALYLCASSFDSRGYTFGSGTRLTVV.

This rearrangement joins TRBV11-2 to TRBJ2-3; weak D call: TRBD1 (5 bases). Per the germline V gene, CDR1 is SGHAT and CDR2 is FQNNGV. V was pared by 0 bases and J by 2 bases, with 6 bases between. The CDR3 length is 14 residues. The CDR3 loop is CASSLETVTDTQYF. In DNA form, the CDR3 reads TGTGCCAGCAGCTTAGAGACAGTCACAGATACGCAGTATTTT.

The rearrangement links TRBV2 to TRBJ2-5; D is perhaps TRBD2 (5 bases). The length of the CDR3 is 11 residues. Germline CDR1 is SNHLY and CDR2 is FYNNEI. Trimming took 7 bases from V and 3 from J, leaving 6 bases between them. This CDR3 is CASKGEETQYF. For the CDR3, the DNA is TGTGCCAGCAAGGGAGAAGAGACCCAGTACTTC.

The J gene is TRBJ2-3, the V gene TRBV7-8, with TRBD2 matching 9 bases. With 4 bases clipped from V and 1 base from J, the junction kept 6 bases outside the gene matches. Per the germline V gene, CDR1 is SGHVS and CDR2 is FQNEAQ. This CDR3 comprises 16 residues. The CDR3 sequence is CASSWAASGGTDTQYF. In nucleotides, the CDR3 is TGTGCCAGCAGCTGGGCTGCTAGCGGGGGCACAGATACGCAGTATTTT.

The V call is TRBV11-2, the J call TRBJ2-7; 8 nucleotides agree with TRBD2. In germline, CDR1 is SGHAT, CDR2 FQNNGV. The ends lost 3 bases at V and 4 bases at J; junction bases unmatched: 11. The CDR3 contains 16 residues. CDR3 loop: CASSFRRGALGYEQYF. CDR3 sequence (DNA): TGTGCCAGCAGCTTTCGGCGGGGGGCCCTTGGATACGAGCAGTACTTC.

Concerning this clone itself: Other DNA variants within this sample encode the same CDR3. CDR3 sequence: CASSLGPGDYGYTF. For the CDR3, the DNA is TGTGCCAGCAGCTTGGGACCCGGGGACTATGGCTACACCTTC. The chain combines TRBV5-4 with TRBJ1-2; D is uncertain. Trimming removed 0 bases from V and 3 bases from J, with 9 bases in between. Germline CDR1 is SGHNT and CDR2 is YYREEE (reference sequence). The CDR3 loop spans 14 amino acids.

In this sample, this clone turned up a few times. J is TRBJ1-3 and V is TRBV14; D gene unclear. The CDR3 runs to 14 residues. The V end was cut by 3 bases, the J end by 4 bases, with 10 bases between. Germline V CDR1 and CDR2: SGHDN, FVKESK. The CDR3 DNA reads TGTGCCAGCAGCCATGGCCCCCCAGGAAACACCATATATTTT. Translated, it gives CASSHGPPGNTIYF.

The chain uses TRBV27 and TRBJ1-1, with D hard to call. CDR1 and CDR2 from the germline V gene are MNHEY and SMNVEV (reference sequence). The CDR3 is 16 residues long. V lost 3 bases and J 0 bases, leaving 14 bases between the germline ends. Written as DNA, the CDR3 is TGTGCCAGCAGTTTGGGATTCGGGAGAATGAACACTGAAGCTTTCTTT. The encoded protein is CASSLGFGRMNTEAFF.

CDR3 sequence: CASSRQGVSKNIQYF. CDR3 bases: TGTGCCAGCAGTCGACAGGGAGTATCCAAAAACATTCAGTACTTC. This chain joins TRBV6-6 and TRBJ2-4, with 7 nucleotides matching TRBD1. This CDR3 is built from 15 residues. The junction had 6 bases not matched to a gene; V was cut back by 5 bases and J by 2 bases. Germline CDR1 is MNHNY and CDR2 is SVGAGI (reference sequence).

V and J are TRBV28 and TRBJ2-1; TRBD2 matches at 7 bases. CDR1 and CDR2 (germline): MDHEN, SYDVKM. The V segment lost 5 bases and the J segment 4 bases; nucleotides outside the gene matches: 8. CDR3 length: 15 amino acids. The CDR3 sequence is CASSGGRGLYNEQFF. CDR3 nucleotides: TGTGCCAGCAGTGGGGGGAGGGGCCTTTACAATGAGCAGTTCTTC.

On this clone itself: The junction departs from the called germline gene at one end, perhaps through a read error. The chain is built from TRBV7-7 and TRBJ2-5; no clear D gene. This CDR3 has 14 amino acids. Germline lookup yields CDR1 SSHAT and CDR2 FNYEAQ (reference sequence). The CDR3 here is CASSPTASRGTQYF. CDR3 nucleotide sequence: TGTGCTAGCAGCCCAACCGCGTCCCGCGGGACCCAGTACTTC.

This rearrangement joins TRBV10-3 to TRBJ1-1, with D possibly TRBD1 on 6 matching bases. The germline gives CDR1 ENHRY, CDR2 SYGVKD. The CDR3 spans 15 residues. Trimming removed 6 bases from V and 3 bases from J, with 17 bases in between. The DNA for the CDR3 is TGTGCCATCAGAGTACAGGGATCTTCGGACACTGAAGCTTTCTTT. Protein: CAIRVQGSSDTEAFF.

This clone was seen a single time. Within the sample, other DNA sequences also encode this same CDR3. In DNA form, the CDR3 reads TGTGCCAGCAGTGGGGCGGGGGCTATCAACTATGGCTACACCTTC. Translated, it gives CASSGAGAINYGYTF. The rearrangement uses TRBV2 and TRBJ1-2; the D gene is possibly TRBD1 (6 bases). Trimming shortened V by 4 bases and J by 2 bases, and 14 bases separated the two germline ends. In germline, CDR1 is SNHLY, CDR2 FYNNEI. The CDR3 has 15 residues. The full variable domain, with the rest looked up from reference TRBV2 and TRBJ1-2, is EPEVTQTPSHQVTQMGQEVILRCVPISNHLYFYWYRQILGQKVEFLVSFYNNEISEKSEIFDDQFSVERPDGSNFTLKIRSTKLEDSAMYFCASSGAGAINYGYTFGSGTRLTVV.

The chain links TRBV4-1 to TRBJ2-5; D is perhaps TRBD2 (5 bases). CDR3 length equals 16 residues. Trimming took 1 base from V and 5 from J, leaving 17 bases between them. In germline, CDR1 is MGHRA, CDR2 YSYEKL. The CDR3: CASSQGMTAWEETQYF. In DNA form, the CDR3 reads TGCGCCAGCAGCCAAGGGATGACGGCTTGGGAGGAGACCCAGTACTTC.

Only one count was recorded for this clone. The chain recombines TRBV28 with TRBJ1-5; 10 nucleotides match TRBD1. This CDR3 region has 15 residues. The trim removed 4 bases at V and 6 bases at J, leaving 6 bases unmatched. Per the germline V gene, CDR1 is MDHEN and CDR2 is SYDVKM. CDR3 in DNA: TGTGCCAGCAGTTACACAAGACAGGGGGCTCAGCCCCAGCATTTT. It yields the protein CASSYTRQGAQPQHF.

The V and J genes are TRBV2 and TRBJ1-4, with D perhaps TRBD1 (5 bases). The germline V gene has CDR1 SNHLY and CDR2 FYNNEI. This CDR3 is built from 14 residues. Trimming removed 5 bases from V and 3 bases from J, with 10 bases in between. This CDR3 reads CASSQSGSNEKLFF. CDR3 bases: TGTGCCAGCAGTCAGTCAGGGTCTAATGAAAAACTGTTTTTT.

This clone has only a few counts. The chain links TRBV11-2 to TRBJ2-7; 10 bases map to TRBD2. The CDR3 runs 17 residues. CDR1 is SGHAT and CDR2 is FQNNGV in the germline V gene. The V and J ends lost 1 base and 4 bases, in that order; junction bases with no gene match: 10. The CDR3 DNA sequence: TGTGCCAGCAGCTTAGGGGGCTTAGCGGGGGGCCGTTACGAGCAGTACTTC. It translates to CASSLGGLAGGRYEQYF.

Notes on this clone: The same CDR3 can be traced to other DNA sequences in this sample. The chain uses TRBV7-9 and TRBJ2-7, with D maybe TRBD1 (6 bases). This CDR3 is 12 amino acids long. V was pared by 5 bases and J by 3 bases, with 8 bases between. The germline V gene has CDR1 SEHNR and CDR2 FQNEAQ (reference sequence). In DNA form, the CDR3 reads TGTGCCAGCAGCACACAGGGCTACGAGCAGTACTTC. Translation gives CASSTQGYEQYF.